This TCR beta chain emerged from a study of T cell responses to AZD1222 COVID-19 vaccine. The protocol was immunoSEQ multiplex PCR, while the TCRdb copy is restricted to in-frame clones and leaves out a portion. The table has around 110,000 clones, around 82% seen once. Trimming removed 3 bases from V and 4 bases from J, with 13 bases in between. This CDR3 has 15 amino acids. CDR1 LNHDA and CDR2 SQIVND come from the germline V gene (reference sequence). The starting material was peripheral blood, obtained on day 0 of AZD1222 vaccination. This clonotype was obtained from an adult in good health. The J gene is TRBJ2-1, the V gene TRBV19; perhaps TRBD2 as D (6 bases). CDR3 in DNA: TGTGCCAGTAGTATTGGCGGGGATTCTTACAATGAGCAGTTCTTC. The encoded protein is CASSIGGDSYNEQFF.